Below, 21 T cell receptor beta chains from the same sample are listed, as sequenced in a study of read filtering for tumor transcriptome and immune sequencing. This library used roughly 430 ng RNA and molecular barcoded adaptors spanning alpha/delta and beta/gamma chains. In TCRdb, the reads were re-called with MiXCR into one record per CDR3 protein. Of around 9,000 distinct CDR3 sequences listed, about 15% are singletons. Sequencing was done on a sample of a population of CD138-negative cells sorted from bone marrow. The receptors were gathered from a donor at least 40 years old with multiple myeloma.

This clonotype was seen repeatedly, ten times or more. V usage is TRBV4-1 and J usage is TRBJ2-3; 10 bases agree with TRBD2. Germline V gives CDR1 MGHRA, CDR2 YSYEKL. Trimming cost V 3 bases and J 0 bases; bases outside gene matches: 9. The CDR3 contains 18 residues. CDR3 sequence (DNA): TGCGCCAGCAGCCAGCTCCAGCTAGCGGGGGCTAGCACAGATACGCAGTATTTT. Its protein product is CASSQLQLAGASTDTQYF.

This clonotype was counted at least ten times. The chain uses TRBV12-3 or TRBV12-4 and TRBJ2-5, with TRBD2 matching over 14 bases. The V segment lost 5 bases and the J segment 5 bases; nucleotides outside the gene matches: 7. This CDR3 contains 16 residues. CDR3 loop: CASSAGTSGRGETQYF. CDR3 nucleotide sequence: TGTGCCAGCAGTGCCGGGACTAGCGGGAGAGGGGAGACCCAGTACTTC.

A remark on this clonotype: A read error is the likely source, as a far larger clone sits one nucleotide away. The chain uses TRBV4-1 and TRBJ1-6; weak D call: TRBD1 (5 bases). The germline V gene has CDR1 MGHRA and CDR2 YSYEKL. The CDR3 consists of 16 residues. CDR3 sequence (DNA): TGCGCCAGCAGCCAAGATACCTACAGGTTCAACACTGAAGCTCTCTTT. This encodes CASSQDTYRFNTEALF.

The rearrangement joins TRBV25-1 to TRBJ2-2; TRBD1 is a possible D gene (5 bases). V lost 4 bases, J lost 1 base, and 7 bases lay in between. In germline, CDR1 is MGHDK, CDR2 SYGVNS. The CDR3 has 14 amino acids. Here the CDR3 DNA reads TGTGCCAGCAGTGTTCAGGGGAACACCGGGGAGCTGTTTTTT. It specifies CASSVQGNTGELFF.

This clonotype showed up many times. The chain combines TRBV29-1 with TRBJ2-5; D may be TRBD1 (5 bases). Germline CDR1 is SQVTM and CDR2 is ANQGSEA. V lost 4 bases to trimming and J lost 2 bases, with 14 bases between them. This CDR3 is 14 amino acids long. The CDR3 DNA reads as TGCAGCGTTGGCCCGACAGCCCCTCAAGAGACCCAGTACTTC. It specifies CSVGPTAPQETQYF.

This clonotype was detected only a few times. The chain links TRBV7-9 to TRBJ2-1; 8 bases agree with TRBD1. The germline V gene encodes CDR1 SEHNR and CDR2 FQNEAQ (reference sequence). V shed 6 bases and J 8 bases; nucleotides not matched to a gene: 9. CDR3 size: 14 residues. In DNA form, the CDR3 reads TGTGCCAGCAGGTCCGGACAGGGTATCGATGAGCAGTTCTTC. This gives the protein CASRSGQGIDEQFF. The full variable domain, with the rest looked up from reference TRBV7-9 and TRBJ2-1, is DTGVSQNPRHKITKRGQNVTFRCDPISEHNRLYWYRQTLGQGPEFLTYFQNEAQLEKSRLLSDRFSAERPKGSFSTLEIQRTEQGDSAMYLCASRSGQGIDEQFFGPGTRLTVL.

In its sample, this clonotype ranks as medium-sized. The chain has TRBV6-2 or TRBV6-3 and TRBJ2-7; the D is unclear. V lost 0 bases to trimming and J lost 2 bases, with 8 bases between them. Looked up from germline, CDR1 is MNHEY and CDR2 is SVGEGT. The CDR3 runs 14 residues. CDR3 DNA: TGTGCCAGCAGTTACTCACGAGAACCCTACGAGCAGTACTTC. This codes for CASSYSREPYEQYF.

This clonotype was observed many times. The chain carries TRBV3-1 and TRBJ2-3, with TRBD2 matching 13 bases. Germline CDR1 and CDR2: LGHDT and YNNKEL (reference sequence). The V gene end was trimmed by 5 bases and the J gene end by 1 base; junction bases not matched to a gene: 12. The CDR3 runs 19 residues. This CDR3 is CASSSRRTSGRFGTDTQYF. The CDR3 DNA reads TGTGCCAGCAGCTCAAGAAGGACTAGCGGGAGATTCGGCACAGATACGCAGTATTTT.

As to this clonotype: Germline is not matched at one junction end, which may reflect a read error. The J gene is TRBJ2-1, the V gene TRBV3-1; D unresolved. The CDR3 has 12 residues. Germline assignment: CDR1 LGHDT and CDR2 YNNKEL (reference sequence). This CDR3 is CASCQIDGLQLF. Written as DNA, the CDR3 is TGTGCCAGCTGCCAGATAGACGGGTTGCAGCTCTTC.

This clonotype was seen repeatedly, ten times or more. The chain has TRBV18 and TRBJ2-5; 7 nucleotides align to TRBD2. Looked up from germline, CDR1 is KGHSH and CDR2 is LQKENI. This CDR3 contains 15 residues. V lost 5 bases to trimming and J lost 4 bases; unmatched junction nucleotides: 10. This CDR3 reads CASSSGGSVPETQYF. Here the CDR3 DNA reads TGTGCCAGCTCATCCGGGGGGTCGGTCCCAGAGACCCAGTACTTC.

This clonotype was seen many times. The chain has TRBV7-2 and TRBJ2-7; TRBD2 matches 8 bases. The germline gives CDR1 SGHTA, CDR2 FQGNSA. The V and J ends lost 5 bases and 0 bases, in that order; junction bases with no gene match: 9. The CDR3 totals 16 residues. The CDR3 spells CASSTSGTRFSYEQYF. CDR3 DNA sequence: TGTGCCAGCAGCACCTCCGGGACTAGATTCTCCTACGAGCAGTACTTC.

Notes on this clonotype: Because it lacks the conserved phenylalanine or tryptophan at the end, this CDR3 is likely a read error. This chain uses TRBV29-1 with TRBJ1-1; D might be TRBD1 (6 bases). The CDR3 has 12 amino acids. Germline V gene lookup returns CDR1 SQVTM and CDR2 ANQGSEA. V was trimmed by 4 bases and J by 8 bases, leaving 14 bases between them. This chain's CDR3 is CSVGVWGAEAFS. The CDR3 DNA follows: TGCAGCGTTGGAGTTTGGGGGGCGGAAGCTTTCTCT.

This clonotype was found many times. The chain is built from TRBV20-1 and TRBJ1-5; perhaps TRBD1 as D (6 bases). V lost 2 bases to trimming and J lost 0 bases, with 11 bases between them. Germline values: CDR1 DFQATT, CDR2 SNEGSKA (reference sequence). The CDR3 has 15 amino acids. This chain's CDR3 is CSARQGIYSNQPQHF. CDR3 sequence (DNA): TGCAGTGCTAGACAGGGGATTTATAGCAATCAGCCCCAGCATTTT.

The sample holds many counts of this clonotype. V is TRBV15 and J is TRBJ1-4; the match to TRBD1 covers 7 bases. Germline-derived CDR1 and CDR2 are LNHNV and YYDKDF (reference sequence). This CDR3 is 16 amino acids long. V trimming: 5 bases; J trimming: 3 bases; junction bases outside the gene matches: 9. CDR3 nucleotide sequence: TGTGCCACCAGCGACGGGGACACAGGGGCTAATGAAAAACTGTTTTTT. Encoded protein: CATSDGDTGANEKLFF.

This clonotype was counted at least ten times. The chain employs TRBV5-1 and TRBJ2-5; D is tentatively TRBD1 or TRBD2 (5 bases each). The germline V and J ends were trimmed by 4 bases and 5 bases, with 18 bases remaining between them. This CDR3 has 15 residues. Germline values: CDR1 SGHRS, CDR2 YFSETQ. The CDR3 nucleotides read TGCGCCAGCAGCGTGGGGGTGCAGGAGGCGGAGACCCAGTACTTC. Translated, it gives CASSVGVQEAETQYF.

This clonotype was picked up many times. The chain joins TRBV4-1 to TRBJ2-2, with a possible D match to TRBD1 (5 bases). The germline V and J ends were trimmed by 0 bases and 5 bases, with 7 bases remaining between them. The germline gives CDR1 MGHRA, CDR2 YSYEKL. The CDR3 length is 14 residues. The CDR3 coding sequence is TGCGCCAGCAGCCAAGATGCAGGGACCGGGGAGCTGTTTTTT. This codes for CASSQDAGTGELFF.

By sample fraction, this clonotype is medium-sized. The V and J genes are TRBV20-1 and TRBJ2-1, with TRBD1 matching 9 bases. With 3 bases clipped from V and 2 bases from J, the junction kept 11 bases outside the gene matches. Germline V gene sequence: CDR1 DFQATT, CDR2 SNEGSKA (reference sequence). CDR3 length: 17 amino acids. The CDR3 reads CSARPDRGRVTYNEQFF. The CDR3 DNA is TGCAGTGCTAGGCCGGACAGGGGTCGCGTTACCTACAATGAGCAGTTCTTC.

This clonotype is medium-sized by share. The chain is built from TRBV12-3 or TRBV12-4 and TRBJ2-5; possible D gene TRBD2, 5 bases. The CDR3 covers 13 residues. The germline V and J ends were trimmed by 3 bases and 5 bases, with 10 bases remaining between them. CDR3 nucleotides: TGTGCCAGCAGTTTCGGGGAGTGGGAGACCCAGTACTTC. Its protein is CASSFGEWETQYF.

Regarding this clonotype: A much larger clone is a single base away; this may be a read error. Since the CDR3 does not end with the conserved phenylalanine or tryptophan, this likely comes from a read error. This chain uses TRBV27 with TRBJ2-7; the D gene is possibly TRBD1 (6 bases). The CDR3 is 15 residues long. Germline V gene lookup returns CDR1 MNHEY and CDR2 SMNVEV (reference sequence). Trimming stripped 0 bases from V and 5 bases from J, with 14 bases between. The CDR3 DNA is TGTGCCAGCAGTTTATCGGGCCAGGGGTGGAACGAGCAGTACTCC. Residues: CASSLSGQGWNEQYS.

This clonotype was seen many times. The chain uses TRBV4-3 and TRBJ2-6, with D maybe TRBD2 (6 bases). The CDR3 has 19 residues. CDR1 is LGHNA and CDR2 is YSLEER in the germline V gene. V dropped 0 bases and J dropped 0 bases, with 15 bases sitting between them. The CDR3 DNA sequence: TGCGCCAGCAGCCAAGAGTCGGCAGGGAGGACCTCTGGGGCCAACGTCCTGACTTTC. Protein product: CASSQESAGRTSGANVLTF.

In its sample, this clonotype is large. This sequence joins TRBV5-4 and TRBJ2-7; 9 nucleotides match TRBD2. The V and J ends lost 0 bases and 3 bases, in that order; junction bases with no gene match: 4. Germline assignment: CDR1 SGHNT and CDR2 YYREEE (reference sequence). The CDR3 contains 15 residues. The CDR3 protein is CASSLEAGGLYEQYF. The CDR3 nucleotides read TGTGCCAGCAGCTTGGAAGCGGGAGGCCTCTACGAGCAGTACTTC.